This T cell receptor beta chain was retrieved from a study of cytomegalovirus exposure and HLA in healthy donors. The study's findings and limits: Reports state that TCR beta sequences accurately predicted most subjects' HLA-A and HLA-B alleles. It was reported that the classifier diagnosed cytomegalovirus status with high specificity and sensitivity in both the original and validation cohorts. V segments that were indistinguishable, TRBV6-2 and TRBV6-3 among them, were omitted from analysis.

The PCR contained 60 Vbeta and 13 Jbeta primers. Generated by immunoSEQ multiplex PCR, the TCRdb table keeps only in-frame clones and is missing some. The data show about 110,000 clones, with over 65% seen just once and 1.3% held by the top ten. This CDR3 is built from 14 residues. Germline CDR1 and CDR2: SGHRS and YFSETQ. Trimming left V 3 bases short and J 4 bases short, with 14 bases between. A word on this clone: Its antigen is currently unknown.

Everyone who donated was a healthy bone marrow donor. The genes are TRBV5-1 and TRBJ2-7; TRBD1 might be the D (5 bases). Material: PBMCs. The receptor's source is a woman younger than 45 in good health and CMV-seronegative. The CDR3 reads CASSWMTAGYEQYF. The CDR3 DNA reads TGCGCCAGCAGCTGGATGACAGCAGGGTACGAGCAGTACTTC.